The clone carrying this TCR beta chain has just a few counts. In TCRdb, the 5' RACE reads were re-called with MiXCR into one record per CDR3 protein. The table lists approximately 1.8 million distinct CDR3 sequences, less than 40% of them singletons, with around 0.3% in the top ten. These data are taken from a study of identical twins. The specimen was cord blood. The TCR was taken from a newborn girl in good health.

Written as DNA, the CDR3 is TGTGCCACAGTGGAGAGGTCAGATACGCAGTATTTT. Residues: CATVERSDTQYF. This chain links TRBV7-9 with TRBJ2-3, with D unclear. V was cut by 10 bases and J by 4 bases, with 12 bases left in between. CDR1 is SEHNR and CDR2 is FQNEAQ in the germline V gene (reference sequence). This CDR3 is 12 amino acids long.